These 29 T cell receptor beta chains were sequenced from one sample in a study of metastatic and nonmetastatic thyroid tumors. None of the patients had undergone any treatment ahead of thyroid surgery. With MiXCR, TCRdb called clones anew from the PCR reads. This table holds around 23,000 clones, approximately 9.9% found once. The sequenced sample was blood. These receptor sequences come from a female donor with papillary thyroid cancer or a benign thyroid nodule (not recorded which). Some clones in this sample may be carry-over from other donors' samples.

This clone was observed many times. The chain employs TRBV12-3 or TRBV12-4 and TRBJ2-3, with 9 bases lining up with TRBD2. The CDR3 has 18 amino acids. Trimming cost V 3 bases and J 3 bases; bases outside gene matches: 13. The CDR3 sequence is CASSFFGGGLAGTDTQYF. CDR3 nucleotide sequence: TGTGCCAGCAGTTTCTTCGGGGGGGGGCTAGCGGGAACAGATACGCAGTATTTT.

This clone was observed at least ten times. V is TRBV7-9 and J is TRBJ2-2; 8 bases are shared with TRBD1. Germline CDR1 is SEHNR and CDR2 is FQNEAQ (reference sequence). This CDR3 is 14 amino acids long. Trimming removed 5 bases from V and 6 bases from J; junction bases left unmatched: 5. The CDR3 DNA is TGTGCCAGCAGCCGGACAGGGACCCCCGGGGAGCTGTTTTTT. This sequence encodes CASSRTGTPGELFF.

Regarding this clone: The junction and the germline gene differ at one end; a read error may be behind it. The chain employs TRBV28 and TRBJ1-2, with D uncertain. Germline V gene lookup returns CDR1 MDHEN and CDR2 SYDVKM. CDR3 length equals 13 residues. The CDR3 here is CASSPRTAYVYTF. CDR3 nucleotides: TGTGCCAGCAGTCCTAGGACCGCCTATGTCTACACCTTC.

This clone was observed at least ten times. The chain joins TRBV25-1 to TRBJ2-3; D is unclear. There are 12 residues in the CDR3. CDR1 is MGHDK and CDR2 is SYGVNS in the germline V gene. With 1 base removed from V and 8 bases from J, the gap between germline ends came to 7 bases. The CDR3, as DNA: TGTGCCAGCAGTGAATTAGGTGTTACGCAGTATTTT. Its protein is CASSELGVTQYF.

A remark on this clone: A much larger clone differs by one base, so this may be a read error. The J gene is TRBJ2-1, the V gene TRBV7-8; D is tentatively TRBD1 or TRBD2 (5 bases each). CDR3 length: 17 amino acids. Germline V gene sequence: CDR1 SGHVS, CDR2 FQNEAQ. The V and J ends lost 1 base and 7 bases respectively, with 20 bases between them. The CDR3 region has the DNA TGTGCCAGCAGCTTAGTGGTACCCGGGACGAAGGGGAATGAGCAGTTCTTC. This translates into CASSLVVPGTKGNEQFF.

This clone was found many times. The chain employs TRBV4-2 and TRBJ2-2, with TRBD2 matching over 8 bases. Germline-derived CDR1 and CDR2 are LGHNA and YNFKEQ. CDR3 length: 18 amino acids. V lost 1 base and J lost 2; bases outside the gene matches: 9. The CDR3 loop is CASSQGTLAGLNTGELFF. Written as DNA, the CDR3 is TGTGCCAGCAGCCAAGGGACCCTAGCGGGCCTTAACACCGGGGAGCTGTTTTTT.

This clone was observed at least ten times. The chain recombines TRBV7-9 with TRBJ2-3, with D possibly called TRBD1 or TRBD2 (5 bases each). Germline values: CDR1 SEHNR, CDR2 FQNEAQ (reference sequence). The CDR3 has 15 amino acids. V was clipped by 5 bases and J by 2 bases, with 14 bases between them. CDR3 DNA: TGTGCCAGCAGCCCCCGGGACGACAACACAGATACGCAGTATTTT. Its protein is CASSPRDDNTDTQYF.

Remarks on this clone: A clone one base away is much larger, so this may be a read error. This specimen includes other DNA sequences encoding the same CDR3. The chain carries TRBV4-1 and TRBJ1-2, with D hard to call. Germline CDR1 is MGHRA and CDR2 is YSYEKL. V was cut by 6 bases and J by 4 bases, with 15 bases left in between. The CDR3 runs 14 residues. DNA for the CDR3: TGCGCCAGCAGTCCCCTCACAGCCTCCTATGGCTACACCTTC. Translation gives CASSPLTASYGYTF.

This clone counts as medium-sized. The same CDR3 can be traced to other DNA sequences in this sample. The genes are TRBV28 and TRBJ2-2, with 8 bases identical to TRBD1. Losses at the gene ends were 6 bases for V and 3 bases for J; bases not matched to a gene: 3. CDR1 and CDR2 from the germline V gene are MDHEN and SYDVKM. The CDR3 is made up of 14 amino acids. DNA of the CDR3: TGTGCCAGCAGAGTGACAGGGGACACCGGGGAGCTGTTTTTT. Its translation is CASRVTGDTGELFF.

The sample holds many counts of this clone. The chain carries TRBV19 and TRBJ1-4, with 10 nucleotides matching TRBD1. The CDR3 is made up of 14 amino acids. V was pared by 10 bases and J by 6 bases, with 8 bases of the junction left unmatched. Looked up from germline, CDR1 is LNHDA and CDR2 is SQIVND (reference sequence). Here the CDR3 DNA reads TGTGCCACTTACGACGGGACAGGGGATGAAAAACTGTTTTTT. Translation: CATYDGTGDEKLFF.

This clone came up many times. This rearrangement joins TRBV20-1 to TRBJ1-5; tentatively, D is TRBD1 (5 bases). CDR1 is DFQATT, CDR2 SNEGSKA, per germline (reference sequence). With 3 bases removed from V and 0 bases from J, the gap between germline ends came to 9 bases. The CDR3 is 14 amino acids. CDR3 sequence reads: CSARAGSSNQPQHF. The CDR3 DNA reads TGCAGTGCTAGGGCAGGGTCTAGCAATCAGCCCCAGCATTTT.

The V gene is TRBV7-6, the J gene TRBJ2-5; possible D gene TRBD2, 6 bases. Germline values: CDR1 SGHVS, CDR2 FNYEAQ. The V end lost 7 bases, the J end lost 2 bases, and 14 bases lay between the germline ends. The CDR3 contains 14 residues. The CDR3 reads CASIPEAGQETQYF. The CDR3 bases are TGTGCCAGCATCCCTGAGGCGGGACAAGAGACCCAGTACTTC.

This clone was recorded at least ten times. The chain employs TRBV11-1 and TRBJ2-7; D might be TRBD1 (6 bases). The V end was cut by 1 base, the J end by 2 bases, with 6 bases between. The CDR3 has 13 residues. CDR1 is SGHAT and CDR2 is FQDESV in the germline V gene (reference sequence). The CDR3 DNA follows: TGTGCCAGCAGCTTAGGGACAGCCTACGAGCAGTACTTC. This sequence encodes CASSLGTAYEQYF. The complete variable domain, with remaining parts taken from reference TRBV11-1 and TRBJ2-7, reads EAEVAQSPRYKITEKSQAVAFWCDPISGHATLYWYRQILGQGPELLVQFQDESVVDDSQLPKDRFSAERLKGVDSTLKIQPAELGDSAMYLCASSLGTAYEQYFGPGTRLTVT.

There are a few counts of this clone. This may stem from a read error, because a much larger clone lies one nucleotide away. This chain links TRBV15 with TRBJ2-7; tentatively, D is TRBD1 (7 bases). This CDR3 has 15 amino acids. Deletions cut 0 bases from V and 9 bases from J, with 18 bases between. The germline V gene encodes CDR1 LNHNV and CDR2 YYDKDF (reference sequence). The chain's CDR3 is CATSRDRGAIFGQYF. CDR3 DNA sequence: TGTGCCACCAGCAGAGACAGGGGGGCGATTTTCGGGCAGTACTTC.

This clone was found many times. This chain joins TRBV5-1 and TRBJ2-3, with 7 bases lining up with TRBD1. CDR3 size: 16 residues. Germline V lookup: CDR1 SGHRS, CDR2 YFSETQ. After removal of 4 bases from V and 1 base from J, the junction contained 9 bases not matched to a gene. The CDR3 DNA follows: TGCGCCAGCAGCCACTCCGGGACAGTGGGCACAGATACGCAGTATTTT. Translation: CASSHSGTVGTDTQYF.

A few counts support this clone. The rearrangement joins TRBV28 to TRBJ2-7, with 8 bases lining up with TRBD1. CDR1 is MDHEN, CDR2 SYDVKM, per germline. The ends lost 5 bases at V and 2 bases at J; junction bases unmatched: 2. This CDR3 region has 13 residues. The CDR3 DNA is TGTGCCAGCAGTCCAGGGGGCGCCTACGAGCAGTACTTC. This encodes CASSPGGAYEQYF.

This clone was counted many times. The gene calls are TRBV20-1 and TRBJ2-7, with a tentative D call TRBD2 (6 bases). CDR3 length: 12 amino acids. The germline V gene has CDR1 DFQATT and CDR2 SNEGSKA (reference sequence). Trimming cost V 3 bases and J 7 bases, with 13 bases left between them. The CDR3 DNA sequence: TGCAGTGCTAGGGACGTCGCGGGGGAGCAGTACTTC. Translated: CSARDVAGEQYF.

This clone was picked up many times. CDR3 coding DNA: TGTGCCAGCAGCTTAGGGGACAGGGGGCTCTACGAGCAGTACTTC. This encodes CASSLGDRGLYEQYF. This chain joins TRBV7-9 and TRBJ2-7; 12 bases map to TRBD1. V shed 1 base and J 3 bases; nucleotides not matched to a gene: 1. In germline, CDR1 is SEHNR, CDR2 FQNEAQ (reference sequence). The CDR3 covers 15 residues.

Many counts were recorded for this clone. Given a much more abundant clone one base away, this may be a read error. The V call is TRBV27, the J call TRBJ2-2, with D perhaps TRBD2 (6 bases). The V end lost 5 bases, the J end lost 5 bases, and 18 bases lay between the germline ends. Looked up from germline, CDR1 is MNHEY and CDR2 is SMNVEV (reference sequence). The CDR3 runs 16 residues. The CDR3 reads CASSTPGAGGTGELFF. CDR3 nucleotides: TGTGCCAGCAGTACTCCCGGGGCCGGAGGGACCGGGGAGCTGTTTTTT.

This clone is judged large. The chain uses TRBV27 and TRBJ2-7; TRBD2 agrees at 9 bases. V was clipped by 6 bases and J by 3 bases; unmatched bases: 12. CDR1 and CDR2 from the germline V gene are MNHEY and SMNVEV (reference sequence). CDR3 length equals 16 residues. In DNA, the CDR3 is TGTGCCAGCAGCCCACCCACTAGCGGGCCAAACTACGAGCAGTACTTC. Amino acid sequence: CASSPPTSGPNYEQYF.

This clone showed up many times. Here the CDR3 reads CASSSDGEKLFF. The CDR3 nucleotides read TGTGCCAGCAGCTCGGACGGTGAAAAACTGTTTTTT. The chain links TRBV7-9 to TRBJ1-4, with D hard to call. The CDR3 sequence is 12 residues long. V dropped 4 bases and J dropped 7 bases, with 7 bases sitting between them. CDR1 SEHNR and CDR2 FQNEAQ come from the germline V gene (reference sequence).

This clone has ten or more counts. The V gene is TRBV7-3, the J gene TRBJ1-2; 8 bases map to TRBD1. Per germline, CDR1 SGHTA and CDR2 FQGTGA. Unmatched junction bases numbered 12, after V lost 5 bases and J lost 7 bases. The CDR3 length is 15 residues. The CDR3 protein is CASSAQNSGGGGYTF. The CDR3 DNA reads TGTGCCAGCAGCGCACAGAATTCAGGGGGCGGTGGCTACACCTTC.

This clone has ten or more counts. The chain links TRBV11-3 to TRBJ2-1, with 7 positions matching TRBD2. The CDR3 contains 16 residues. Germline CDR1 and CDR2: SGHNT and YENEEA. Losses at the gene ends were 4 bases for V and 3 bases for J; bases not matched to a gene: 9. CDR3 protein: CASSSSPAGLYNEQFF. The CDR3 region has the DNA TGTGCCAGCAGCTCCTCCCCAGCGGGACTCTACAATGAGCAGTTCTTC. Variable domain in full (rest from reference TRBV11-3 and TRBJ2-1): EAGVVQSPRYKIIEKKQPVAFWCNPISGHNTLYWYLQNLGQGPELLIRYENEEAVDDSQLPKDRFSAERLKGVDSTLKIQPAELGDSAVYLCASSSSPAGLYNEQFFGPGTRLTVL.

This clone occurred many times. This chain links TRBV19 with TRBJ1-5, with 11 positions matching TRBD1. Germline assignment: CDR1 LNHDA and CDR2 SQIVND (reference sequence). This CDR3 contains 17 residues. V lost 10 bases, J lost 0 bases, and 11 bases stayed unmatched. Written as DNA, the CDR3 is TGTGCCATTCCTCCGGGACAGGGGGGAGATAGCAATCAGCCCCAGCATTTT. This translates into CAIPPGQGGDSNQPQHF. Complete variable domain (other parts from reference TRBV19 and TRBJ1-5): DGGITQSPKYLFRKEGQNVTLSCEQNLNHDAMYWYRQDPGQGLRLIYYSQIVNDFQKGDIAEGYSVSREKKESFPLTVTSAQKNPTAFYLCAIPPGQGGDSNQPQHFGDGTRLSIL.

This clone was counted ten times or more. The chain links TRBV4-3 to TRBJ2-7; D gene unclear. Germline CDR1 is LGHNA and CDR2 is YSLEER. The V gene lost 0 bases and the J gene lost 4 bases, with 7 bases spanning the gap. The CDR3 has 13 residues. CDR3 coding DNA: TGCGCCAGCAGCCAAGAAAGTTGGTACGAGCAGTACTTC. This sequence encodes CASSQESWYEQYF.

V usage is TRBV6-1 and J usage is TRBJ2-7; tentatively, D is TRBD1 (6 bases). Germline CDR1 MNHNS, CDR2 SASEGT. Trimming pared 5 bases from V and 6 bases from J, leaving 17 bases between. This CDR3 comprises 14 residues. Written as DNA, the CDR3 is TGTGCCAGCAGTTTGGCTCTTCAGGGGTCCGAGCAGTACTTC. As protein: CASSLALQGSEQYF.

Of note for this clone: Given a much more abundant clone one base away, this may be a read error. This rearrangement joins TRBV6-5 to TRBJ1-2; D gene uncertain. CDR1 and CDR2 from the germline V gene are MNHEY and SVGAGI. The CDR3 is 17 residues long. The ends were cut back, 0 bases at V and 1 base at J, with 15 bases in the middle. The CDR3 DNA sequence: TGTGCCAGCAGTTACTCCTCGTGGGGATTACTTAACTATGGCTACACCTTC. Protein: CASSYSSWGLLNYGYTF.

This clone was seen at least ten times. V is TRBV19 and J is TRBJ1-2; D gene uncertain. Germline values: CDR1 LNHDA, CDR2 SQIVND (reference sequence). This CDR3 spans 14 amino acids. Trimming shortened V by 5 bases and J by 3 bases, and 13 bases separated the two germline ends. CDR3 amino acids: CASSSPRHDYGYTF. Here the CDR3 DNA reads TGTGCCAGTAGTTCCCCCCGGCACGACTATGGCTACACCTTC. Looking up the rest from reference TRBV19 and TRBJ1-2 gives the full variable domain: DGGITQSPKYLFRKEGQNVTLSCEQNLNHDAMYWYRQDPGQGLRLIYYSQIVNDFQKGDIAEGYSVSREKKESFPLTVTSAQKNPTAFYLCASSSPRHDYGYTFGSGTRLTVV.

This clone was seen ten or more times. The V call is TRBV9, the J call TRBJ2-7, with 7 bases identical to TRBD1. The CDR3 totals 13 residues. Germline V gene data show CDR1 as SGDLS and CDR2 as YYNGEE. After removal of 4 bases from V and 1 base from J, the junction contained 2 bases not matched to a gene. CDR3: CASSTGVSYEQYF. CDR3 bases: TGTGCCAGCAGCACAGGGGTGTCCTACGAGCAGTACTTC.